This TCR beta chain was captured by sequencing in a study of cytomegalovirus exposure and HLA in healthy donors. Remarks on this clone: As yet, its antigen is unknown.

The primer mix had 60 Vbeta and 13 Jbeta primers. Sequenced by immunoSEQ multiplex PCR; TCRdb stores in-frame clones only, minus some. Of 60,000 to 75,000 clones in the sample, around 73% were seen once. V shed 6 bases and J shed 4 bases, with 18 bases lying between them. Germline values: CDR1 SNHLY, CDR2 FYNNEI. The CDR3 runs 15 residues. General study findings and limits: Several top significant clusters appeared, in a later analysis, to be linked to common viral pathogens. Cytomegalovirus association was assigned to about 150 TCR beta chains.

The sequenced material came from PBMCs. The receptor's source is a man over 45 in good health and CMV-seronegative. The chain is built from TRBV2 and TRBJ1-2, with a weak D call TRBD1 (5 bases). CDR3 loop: CASSRLRQGFYGYTF. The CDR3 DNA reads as TGTGCCAGCAGCCGCTTACGCCAGGGATTCTATGGCTACACCTTC.